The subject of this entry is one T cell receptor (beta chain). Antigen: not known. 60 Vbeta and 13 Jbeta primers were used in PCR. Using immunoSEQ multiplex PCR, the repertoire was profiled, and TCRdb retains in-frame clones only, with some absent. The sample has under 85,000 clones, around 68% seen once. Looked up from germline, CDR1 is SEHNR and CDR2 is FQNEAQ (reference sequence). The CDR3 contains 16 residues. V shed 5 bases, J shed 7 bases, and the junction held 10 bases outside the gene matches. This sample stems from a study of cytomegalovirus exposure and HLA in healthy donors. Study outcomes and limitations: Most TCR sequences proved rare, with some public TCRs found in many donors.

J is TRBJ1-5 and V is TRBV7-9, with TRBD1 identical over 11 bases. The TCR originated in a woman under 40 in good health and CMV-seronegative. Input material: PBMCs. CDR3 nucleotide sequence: TGTGCCAGCAGCCCAGGAGGACAGGGGGCTTGGCAGCCCCAGCATTTT. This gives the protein CASSPGGQGAWQPQHF.